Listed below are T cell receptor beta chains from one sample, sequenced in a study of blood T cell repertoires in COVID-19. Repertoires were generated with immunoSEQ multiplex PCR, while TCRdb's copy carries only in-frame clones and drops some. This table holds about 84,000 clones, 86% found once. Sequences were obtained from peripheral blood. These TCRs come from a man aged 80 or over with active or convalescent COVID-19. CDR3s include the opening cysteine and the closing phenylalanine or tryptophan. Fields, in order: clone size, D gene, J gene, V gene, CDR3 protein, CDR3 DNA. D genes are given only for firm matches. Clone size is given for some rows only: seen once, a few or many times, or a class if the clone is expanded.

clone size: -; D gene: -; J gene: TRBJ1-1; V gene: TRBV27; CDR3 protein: CASSNRVFTEAFF; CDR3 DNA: TGTGCCAGCAGTAACAGGGTTTTCACTGAAGCTTTCTTT
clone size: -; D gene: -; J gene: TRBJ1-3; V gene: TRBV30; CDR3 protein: CAWRAGNGNTIYF; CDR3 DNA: TGTGCCTGGAGAGCAGGGAATGGAAACACCATATATTTT
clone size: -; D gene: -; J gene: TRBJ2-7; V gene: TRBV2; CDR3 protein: CASLRRGIEQYF; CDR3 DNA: TGTGCCAGCCTTCGGCGAGGGATCGAGCAGTACTTC
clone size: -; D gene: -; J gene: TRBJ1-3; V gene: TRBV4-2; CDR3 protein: CASSQDLSWGGKGSGNTIYF; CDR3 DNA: TGTGCCAGCAGCCAAGATTTGAGTTGGGGAGGAAAAGGCTCTGGAAACACCATATATTTT
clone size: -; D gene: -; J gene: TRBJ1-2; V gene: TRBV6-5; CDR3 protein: CASSYSSRSPYGYTF; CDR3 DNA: TGTGCCAGCAGTTACTCGAGTCGGTCTCCGTATGGCTACACCTTC
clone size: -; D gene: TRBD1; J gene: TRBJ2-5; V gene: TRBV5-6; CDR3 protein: CASSSMTGGGETQYF; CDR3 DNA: TGTGCCAGCAGCTCCATGACAGGGGGGGGAGAGACCCAGTACTTC
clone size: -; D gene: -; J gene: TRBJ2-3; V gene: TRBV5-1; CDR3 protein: CASTYGEVRPLADTQYF; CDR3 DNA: TGCGCCAGCACCTATGGAGAAGTTAGACCACTCGCAGATACGCAGTATTTT
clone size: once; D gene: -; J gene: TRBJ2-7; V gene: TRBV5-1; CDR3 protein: CASRGSGVQEQYF; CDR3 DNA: TGCGCCAGCAGGGGGTCCGGGGTCCAGGAGCAGTACTTC
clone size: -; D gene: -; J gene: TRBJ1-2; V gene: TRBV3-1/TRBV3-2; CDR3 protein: CASSGLWGANYGYTF; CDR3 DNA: TGTGCCAGCAGCGGTCTATGGGGGGCTAACTATGGCTACACCTTC
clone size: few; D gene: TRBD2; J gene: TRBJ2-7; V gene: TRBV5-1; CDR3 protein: CASSPLGSGSTEQYF; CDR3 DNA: TGCGCCAGCAGCCCCCTTGGTAGCGGGAGTACCGAGCAGTACTTC
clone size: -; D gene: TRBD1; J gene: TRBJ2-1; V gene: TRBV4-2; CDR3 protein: CASSGQGKDEQFF; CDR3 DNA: TGTGCCAGCAGCGGACAGGGGAAAGATGAGCAGTTCTTC
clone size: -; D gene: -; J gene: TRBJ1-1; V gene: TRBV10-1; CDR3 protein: CASSELGGLHTNTEAFF; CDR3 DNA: TGCGCCAGCAGTGAGTTGGGGGGGCTCCATACGAACACTGAAGCTTTCTTT
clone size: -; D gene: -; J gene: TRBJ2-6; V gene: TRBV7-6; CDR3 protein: CASSPRLAGANVLTF; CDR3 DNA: TGTGCCAGCAGCCCGAGGTTGGCTGGGGCCAACGTCCTGACTTTC
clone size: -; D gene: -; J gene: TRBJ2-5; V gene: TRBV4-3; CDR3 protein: CASSQTGGNQETQYF; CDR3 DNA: TGCGCCAGCAGCCAAACTGGGGGGAACCAAGAGACCCAGTACTTC
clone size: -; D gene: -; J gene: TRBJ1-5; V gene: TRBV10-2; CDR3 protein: CASRADSSRSNQPQHF; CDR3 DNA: TGCGCCAGCAGGGCGGACAGTTCGCGGAGCAATCAGCCCCAGCATTTT
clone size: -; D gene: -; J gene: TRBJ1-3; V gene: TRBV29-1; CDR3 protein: CSAGTTEQIF; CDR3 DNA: TGCAGCGCTGGGACTACCGAACAAATTTTT
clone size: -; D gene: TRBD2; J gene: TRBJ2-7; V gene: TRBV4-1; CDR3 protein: CASSQAFSAGVRSYEQYF; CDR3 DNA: TGCGCCAGCAGCCAAGCTTTCTCAGCGGGAGTTAGGTCCTACGAGCAGTACTTC
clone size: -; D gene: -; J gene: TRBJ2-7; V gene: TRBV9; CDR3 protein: CASSADPSVPSYEQYF; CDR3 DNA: TGTGCCAGCAGCGCCGACCCTAGCGTCCCCTCCTACGAGCAGTACTTC
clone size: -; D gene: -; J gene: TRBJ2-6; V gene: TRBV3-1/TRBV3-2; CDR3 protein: CASSRDSSGANVLTF; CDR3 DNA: TGTGCCAGCAGCCGAGACAGCTCTGGGGCCAACGTCCTGACTTTC
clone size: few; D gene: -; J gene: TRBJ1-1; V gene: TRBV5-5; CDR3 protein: CASSELPRTEAFF; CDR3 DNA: TGTGCCAGCAGCGAACTACCCCGCACTGAAGCTTTCTTT
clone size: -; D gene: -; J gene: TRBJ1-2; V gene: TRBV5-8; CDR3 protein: CASSLEPLTNYGYTF; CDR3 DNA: TGTGCCAGCAGCTTGGAACCTCTAACGAACTATGGCTACACCTTC
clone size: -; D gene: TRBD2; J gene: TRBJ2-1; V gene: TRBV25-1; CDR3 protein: CASSEGLRKDNEQFF; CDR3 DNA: TGTGCCAGCAGTGAGGGACTAAGAAAAGACAATGAGCAGTTCTTC
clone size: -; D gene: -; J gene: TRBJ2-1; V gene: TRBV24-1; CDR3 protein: CATSPTGTWRYNEQFF; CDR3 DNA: TGTGCCACCAGTCCCACGGGAACTTGGCGCTACAATGAGCAGTTCTTC
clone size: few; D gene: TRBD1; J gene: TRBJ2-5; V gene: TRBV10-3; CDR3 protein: CAIRPGTGQETQYF; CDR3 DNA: TGTGCCATCAGACCCGGGACAGGACAAGAGACCCAGTACTTC
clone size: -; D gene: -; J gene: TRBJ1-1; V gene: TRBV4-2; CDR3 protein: CASSTETEAFF; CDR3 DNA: TGTGCCAGCAGTACAGAGACTGAAGCTTTCTTT
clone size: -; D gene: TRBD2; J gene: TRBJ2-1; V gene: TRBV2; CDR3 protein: CASSTDGREAYNEQFF; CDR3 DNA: TGTGCCAGCAGCACTGACGGGCGGGAGGCCTACAATGAGCAGTTCTTC
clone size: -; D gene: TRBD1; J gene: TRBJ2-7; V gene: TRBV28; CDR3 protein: CASSTWDSAYEQYF; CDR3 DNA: TGTGCCAGCAGTACATGGGACAGCGCCTACGAGCAGTACTTC
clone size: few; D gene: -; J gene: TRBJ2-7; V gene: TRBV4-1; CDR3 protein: CASSQVETGYEQYF; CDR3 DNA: TGCGCCAGCAGCCAAGTGGAGACAGGATACGAGCAGTACTTC
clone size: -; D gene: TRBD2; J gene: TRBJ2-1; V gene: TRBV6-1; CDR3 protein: CASSELLADPNEQFF; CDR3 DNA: TGTGCCAGCAGTGAACTCCTAGCGGATCCCAATGAGCAGTTCTTC
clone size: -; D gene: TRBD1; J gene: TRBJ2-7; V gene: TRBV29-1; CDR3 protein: CSVERQGTYEQYF; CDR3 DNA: TGCAGCGTTGAAAGACAGGGAACCTACGAGCAGTACTTC
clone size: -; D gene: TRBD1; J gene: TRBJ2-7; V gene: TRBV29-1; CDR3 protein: CSVDWDSADEQYF; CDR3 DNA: TGCAGCGTTGATTGGGACAGTGCCGACGAGCAGTACTTC
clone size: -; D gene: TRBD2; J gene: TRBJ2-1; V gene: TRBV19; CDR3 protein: CASSIGSSSGRAAFHEQFF; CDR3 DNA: TGTGCCAGTAGTATAGGCTCGTCTAGCGGGAGGGCCGCATTCCATGAGCAGTTCTTC
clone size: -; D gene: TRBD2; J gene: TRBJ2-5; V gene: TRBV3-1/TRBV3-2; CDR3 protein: CASSLGRTPGLAGNFARETQYF; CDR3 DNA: TGTGCCAGCAGCCTCGGACGGACTCCGGGGCTAGCGGGAAACTTCGCTCGGGAGACCCAGTACTTC
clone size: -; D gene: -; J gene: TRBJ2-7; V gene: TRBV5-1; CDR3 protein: CASSPPVTYEQYF; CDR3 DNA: TGCGCCAGCAGCCCGCCGGTAACCTACGAGCAGTACTTC
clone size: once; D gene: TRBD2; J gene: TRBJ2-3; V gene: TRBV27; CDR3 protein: CASTSSGGPTDTQYF; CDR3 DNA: TGTGCCAGCACATCTAGCGGGGGACCCACAGATACGCAGTATTTT
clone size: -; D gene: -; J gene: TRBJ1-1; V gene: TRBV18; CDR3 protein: CASSPEIQNTEAFF; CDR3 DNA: TGTGCCAGCTCACCAGAGATCCAGAACACTGAAGCTTTCTTT
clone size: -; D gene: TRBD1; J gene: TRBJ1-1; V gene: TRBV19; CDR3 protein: CASSVGTGVSTEAFF; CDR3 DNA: TGTGCCAGTAGTGTAGGGACAGGCGTTAGTACTGAAGCTTTCTTT
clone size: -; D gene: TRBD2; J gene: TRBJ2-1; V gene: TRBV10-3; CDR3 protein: CAISLADNEQFF; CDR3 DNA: TGTGCCATCAGCCTAGCGGATAATGAGCAGTTCTTC
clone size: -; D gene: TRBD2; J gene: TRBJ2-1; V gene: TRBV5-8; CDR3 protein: CASSYSGRAFYEQFF; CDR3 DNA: TGTGCCAGCAGCTACAGCGGGAGGGCCTTCTATGAGCAGTTCTTC
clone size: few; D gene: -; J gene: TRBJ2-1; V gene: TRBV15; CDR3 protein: CATSVRTAGNNEQFF; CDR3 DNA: TGTGCCACCAGCGTAAGGACAGCGGGAAACAATGAGCAGTTCTTC
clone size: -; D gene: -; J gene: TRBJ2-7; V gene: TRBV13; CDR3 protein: CASTRRDLTYEQYF; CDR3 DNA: TGTGCCAGCACCAGACGGGACTTAACCTACGAGCAGTACTTC
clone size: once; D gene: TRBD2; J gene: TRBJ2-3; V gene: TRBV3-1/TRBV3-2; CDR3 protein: CASSPLAGTQYF; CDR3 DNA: TGTGCCAGCAGCCCGTTAGCGGGTACGCAGTATTTT
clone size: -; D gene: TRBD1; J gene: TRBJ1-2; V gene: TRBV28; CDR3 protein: CASTITGDYGYTF; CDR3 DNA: TGTGCCAGCACGATAACAGGGGACTATGGCTACACCTTC
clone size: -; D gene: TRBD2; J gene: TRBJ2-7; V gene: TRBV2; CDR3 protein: CASREDGVAGASEQYF; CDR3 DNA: TGTGCCAGCAGGGAGGACGGGGTAGCGGGAGCCAGCGAGCAGTACTTC
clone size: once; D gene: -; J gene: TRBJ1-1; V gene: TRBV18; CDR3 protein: CASRLDRNTEAFF; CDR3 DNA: TGTGCCTCCCGATTGGACAGGAACACTGAAGCTTTCTTT
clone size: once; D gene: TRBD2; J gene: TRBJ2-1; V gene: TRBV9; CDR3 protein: CASSASSGTYNEQFF; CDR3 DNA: TGTGCCAGCAGCGCCTCTAGCGGAACCTACAATGAGCAGTTCTTC
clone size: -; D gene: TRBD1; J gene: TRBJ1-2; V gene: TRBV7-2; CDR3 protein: CASSYPGQGTTHF; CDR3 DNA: TGTGCCAGCAGCTACCCGGGACAGGGAACCACACACTTC
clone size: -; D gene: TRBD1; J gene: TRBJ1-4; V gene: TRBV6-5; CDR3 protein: CASSGRQGIIEKLFF; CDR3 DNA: TGTGCCAGCAGCGGCCGACAGGGGATAATTGAAAAACTGTTTTTT
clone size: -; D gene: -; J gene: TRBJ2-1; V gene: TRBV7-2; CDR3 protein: CASSWTFRNNEQFF; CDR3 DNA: TGTGCCAGCAGCTGGACTTTTCGTAACAATGAGCAGTTCTTC
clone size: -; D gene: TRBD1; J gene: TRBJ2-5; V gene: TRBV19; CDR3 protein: CASSYGQAQETQYF; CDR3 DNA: TGTGCCAGTAGTTACGGACAGGCCCAAGAGACCCAGTACTTC
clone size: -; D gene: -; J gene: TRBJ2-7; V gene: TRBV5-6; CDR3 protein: CASSQRGGTYEQYF; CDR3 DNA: TGTGCCAGCAGCCAGAGGGGGGGAACCTACGAGCAGTACTTC
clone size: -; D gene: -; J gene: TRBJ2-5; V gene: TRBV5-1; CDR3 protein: CASASLGKETQYF; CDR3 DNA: TGCGCCAGCGCCTCCTTGGGCAAAGAGACCCAGTACTTC
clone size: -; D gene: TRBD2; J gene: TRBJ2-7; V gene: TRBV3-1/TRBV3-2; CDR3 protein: CASSQGLAGASYEQYF; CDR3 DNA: TGTGCCAGCAGCCAAGGGCTAGCGGGGGCCTCCTACGAGCAGTACTTC
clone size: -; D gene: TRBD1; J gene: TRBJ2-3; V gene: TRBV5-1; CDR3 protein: CASSLQGAGTDTQYF; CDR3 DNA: TGCGCCAGCAGCTTGCAGGGGGCGGGCACAGATACGCAGTATTTT
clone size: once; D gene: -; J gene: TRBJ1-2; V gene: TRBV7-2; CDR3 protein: CASSLGAERGYTF; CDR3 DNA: TGTGCCAGCAGCTTAGGCGCGGAACGCGGCTACACCTTC
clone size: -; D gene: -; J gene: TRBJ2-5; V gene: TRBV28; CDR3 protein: CASSLFARPGRRETQYF; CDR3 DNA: TGTGCCAGCAGTTTATTTGCCCGTCCGGGTCGGAGGGAGACCCAGTACTTC
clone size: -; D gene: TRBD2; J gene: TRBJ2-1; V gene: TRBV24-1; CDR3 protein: CATSVRLGLAEDNEQFF; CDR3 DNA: TGTGCCACCAGTGTCCGGCTCGGACTAGCGGAGGACAATGAGCAGTTCTTC